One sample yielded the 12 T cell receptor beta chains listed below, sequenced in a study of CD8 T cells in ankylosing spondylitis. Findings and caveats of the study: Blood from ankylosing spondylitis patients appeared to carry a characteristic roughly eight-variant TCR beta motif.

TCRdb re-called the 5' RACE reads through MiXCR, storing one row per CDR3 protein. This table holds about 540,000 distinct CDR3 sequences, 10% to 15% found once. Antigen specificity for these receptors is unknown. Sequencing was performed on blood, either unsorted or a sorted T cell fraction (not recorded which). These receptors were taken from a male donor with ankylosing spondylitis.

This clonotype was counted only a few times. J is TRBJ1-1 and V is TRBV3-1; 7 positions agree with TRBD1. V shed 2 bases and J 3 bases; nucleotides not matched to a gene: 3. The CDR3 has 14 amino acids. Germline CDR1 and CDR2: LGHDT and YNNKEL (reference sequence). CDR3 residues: CASSQQGGDTEAFF. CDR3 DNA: TGTGCCAGCAGCCAACAGGGGGGGGACACTGAAGCTTTCTTT.

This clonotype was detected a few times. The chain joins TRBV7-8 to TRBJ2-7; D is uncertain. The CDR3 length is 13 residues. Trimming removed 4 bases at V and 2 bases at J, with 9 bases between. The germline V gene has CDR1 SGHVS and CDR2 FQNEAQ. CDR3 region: CASSSEWAYEQYF. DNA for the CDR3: TGTGCCAGCAGCTCTGAATGGGCCTACGAGCAGTACTTC.

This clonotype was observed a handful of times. CDR3 in DNA: TGTGCCACCAGTGATTCCCGCAGGGGGCATACCGCGAGTGAGCAGTTCTTC. This gives the protein CATSDSRRGHTASEQFF. This chain links TRBV24-1 with TRBJ2-1; 8 bases match TRBD1. From germline, CDR1 is KGHDR and CDR2 SFDVKD. The CDR3 sequence is 17 residues long. The V segment lost 2 bases and the J segment 9 bases; nucleotides outside the gene matches: 14.

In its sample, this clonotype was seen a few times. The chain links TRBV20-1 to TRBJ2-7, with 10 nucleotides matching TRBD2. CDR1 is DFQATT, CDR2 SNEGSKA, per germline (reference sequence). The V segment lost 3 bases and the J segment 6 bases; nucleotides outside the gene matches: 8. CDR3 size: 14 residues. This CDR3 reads CSASQSSGSSEQYV. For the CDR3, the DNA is TGCAGTGCTAGTCAGTCTAGCGGGAGCTCCGAGCAGTACGTC.

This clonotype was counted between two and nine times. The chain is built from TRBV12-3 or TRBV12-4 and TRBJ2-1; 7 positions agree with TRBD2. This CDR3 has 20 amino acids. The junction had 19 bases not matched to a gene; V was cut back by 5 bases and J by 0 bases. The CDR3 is CASSQPLADDWMSSYNEQFF. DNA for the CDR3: TGTGCCAGCAGTCAGCCGCTAGCGGACGACTGGATGAGCTCCTACAATGAGCAGTTCTTC.

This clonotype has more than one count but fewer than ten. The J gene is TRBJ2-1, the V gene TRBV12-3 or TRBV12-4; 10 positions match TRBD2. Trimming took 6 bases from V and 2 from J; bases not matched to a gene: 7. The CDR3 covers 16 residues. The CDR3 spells CASRPGAGGPYNEQFF. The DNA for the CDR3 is TGTGCCAGCAGGCCAGGAGCGGGAGGGCCCTACAATGAGCAGTTCTTC.

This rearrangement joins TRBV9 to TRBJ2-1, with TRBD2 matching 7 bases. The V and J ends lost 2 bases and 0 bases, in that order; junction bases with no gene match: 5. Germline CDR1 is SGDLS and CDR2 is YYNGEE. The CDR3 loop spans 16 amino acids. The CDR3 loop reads CASSVSGGSSYNEQFF. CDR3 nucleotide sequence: TGTGCCAGCAGCGTGAGCGGCGGGAGCTCCTACAATGAGCAGTTCTTC.

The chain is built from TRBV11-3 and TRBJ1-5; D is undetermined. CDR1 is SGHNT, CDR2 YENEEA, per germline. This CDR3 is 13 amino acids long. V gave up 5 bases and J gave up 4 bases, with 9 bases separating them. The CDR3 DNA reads TGTGCCAGCAGCGCATGGGGAAATCAGCCCCAGCATTTT. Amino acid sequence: CASSAWGNQPQHF.

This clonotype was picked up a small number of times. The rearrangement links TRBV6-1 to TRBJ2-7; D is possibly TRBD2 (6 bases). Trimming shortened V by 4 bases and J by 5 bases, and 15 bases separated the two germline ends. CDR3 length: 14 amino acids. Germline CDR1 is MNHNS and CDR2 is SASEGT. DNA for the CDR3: TGTGCCAGCAGTGCTAGTCAGGGACTCCACGAGCAGTACGTC. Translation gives CASSASQGLHEQYV.

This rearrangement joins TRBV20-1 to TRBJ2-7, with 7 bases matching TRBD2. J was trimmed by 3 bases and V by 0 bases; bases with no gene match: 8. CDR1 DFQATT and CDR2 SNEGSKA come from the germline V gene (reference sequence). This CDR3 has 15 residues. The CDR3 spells CSARDASGGDYEQYF. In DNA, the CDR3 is TGCAGTGCTAGAGATGCGTCGGGAGGTGACTACGAGCAGTACTTC.

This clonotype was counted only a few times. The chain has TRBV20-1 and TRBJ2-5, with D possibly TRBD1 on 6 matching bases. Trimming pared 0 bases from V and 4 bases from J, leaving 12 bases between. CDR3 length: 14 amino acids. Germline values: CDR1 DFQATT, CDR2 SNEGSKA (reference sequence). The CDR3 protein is CSAREQGRGETQYF. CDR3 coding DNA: TGCAGTGCTAGAGAGCAGGGGCGCGGAGAGACCCAGTACTTC.

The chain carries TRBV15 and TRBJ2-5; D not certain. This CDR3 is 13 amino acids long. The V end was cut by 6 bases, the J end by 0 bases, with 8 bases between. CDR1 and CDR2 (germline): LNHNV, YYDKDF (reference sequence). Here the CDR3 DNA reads TGTGCCACCAGGCTCTTCGACCAAGAGACCCAGTACTTC. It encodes CATRLFDQETQYF.